The entry that follows covers one T cell receptor (beta chain) sequence. The table came from immunoSEQ multiplex PCR; TCRdb's copy has only in-frame clones and leaves some out. The sample shows about half a million clones, 89% of them seen only once. These data come from a study of blood T cell repertoires in COVID-19. The CDR3 runs 16 residues. The trim removed 4 bases at V and 10 bases at J, leaving 12 bases unmatched. Germline CDR1 and CDR2: SGHKS and YYEKEE (reference sequence). The sequenced material came from peripheral blood. The sequence derives from a man aged 18 to 29 with COVID-19, enrolled during active disease. This chain uses TRBV5-5 with TRBJ1-6, with 9 bases lining up with TRBD1. CDR3 sequence reads: CASSDAPQGAGSPLHF. For the CDR3, the DNA is TGTGCCAGCAGCGATGCTCCACAGGGGGCGGGATCACCCCTCCACTTT.